Below are 11 T cell receptor beta chains sequenced from a single sample in a study of cytomegalovirus exposure and HLA in healthy donors listed by TCRdb under 2017. The library was prepared using the immunoSEQ multiplex PCR assay. A mixture of 60 forward primers for TCR Vbeta segments and 13 reverse primers for TCR Jbeta segments was used in the multiplex PCR. As stored in TCRdb, this immuneACCESS dataset retains in-frame rearrangements with V and J assigned. A fraction of the clones does not appear; measured against another copy, unresolved V genes explain less than half of the discrepancy, and the remainder lacks a known reason. This sample comprises more than 200,000 clones, approximately 70% of them detected only once. Less than 3% of the sample lies in the top ten. The source material was PBMCs. The receptors derive from a man in his forties or fifties in good health and CMV-seropositive.

This rearrangement joins TRBV7-3 to TRBJ2-2, with 8 bases aligning to TRBD1. CDR3 length equals 16 residues. The J segment lost 3 bases and the V segment lost 0 bases, leaving 3 bases of the junction unmatched. CDR1 is SGHTA, CDR2 FQGTGA, per germline. CDR3 loop: CASSLTGTGYTGELFF. CDR3 coding DNA: TGTGCCAGCAGCTTAACCGGGACAGGCTACACCGGGGAGCTGTTTTTT.

The rearrangement uses TRBV10-2 and TRBJ1-6; 7 positions agree with TRBD1. This CDR3 comprises 14 residues. V shed 5 bases and J 6 bases; nucleotides not matched to a gene: 4. Germline-derived CDR1 and CDR2 are WSHSY and SAAADI. The CDR3 DNA is TGCGCCAGCAGTCCCCCAGGGGGTAATTCACCCCTCCACTTT. Translated, it gives CASSPPGGNSPLHF.

The chain couples TRBV5-1 to TRBJ2-3, with TRBD1 matching 10 bases. CDR3 length equals 15 residues. Germline lookup yields CDR1 SGHRS and CDR2 YFSETQ. V trimming: 5 bases; J trimming: 2 bases; junction bases outside the gene matches: 5. The CDR3 loop is CASRTGTGVTDTQYF. CDR3 nucleotide sequence: TGCGCCAGCAGGACCGGGACAGGGGTCACAGATACGCAGTATTTT. Variable domain in full (rest from reference TRBV5-1 and TRBJ2-3): KAGVTQTPRYLIKTRGQQVTLSCSPISGHRSVSWYQQTPGQGLQFLFEYFSETQRNKGNFPGRFSGRQFSNSRSEMNVSTLELGDSALYLCASRTGTGVTDTQYFGPGTRLTVL.

Here the CDR3 DNA reads TGTGCCAGCACCAACTACTGGGCAGGGGGTGATGGCTACACCTTC. Its translation: CASTNYWAGGDGYTF. J is TRBJ1-2 and V is TRBV6-6; TRBD1 aligns across 7 bases. The V and J ends lost 7 bases and 6 bases, in that order; junction bases with no gene match: 14. Germline loops: CDR1 MNHNY, CDR2 SVGAGI (reference sequence). The CDR3 loop spans 15 amino acids.

This clone was found once. The chain carries TRBV4-1 and TRBJ1-6; tentatively, D is TRBD1 (5 bases). V shed 3 bases and J shed 8 bases, with 14 bases lying between them. The CDR3 has 15 residues. CDR1 is MGHRA, CDR2 YSYEKL, per germline. CDR3 protein: CASSQEIGAHSPLHF. CDR3 nucleotide sequence: TGCGCCAGCAGCCAGGAGATAGGGGCCCATTCACCCCTCCACTTT.

V is TRBV7-2 and J is TRBJ2-7; possibly TRBD2 for D (6 bases). This CDR3 has 17 amino acids. Germline V gene lookup returns CDR1 SGHTA and CDR2 FQGNSA. The germline V and J ends were trimmed by 5 bases and 4 bases, with 24 bases remaining between them. For the CDR3, the DNA is TGTGCCAGCAGCCGCAGGGCTCCGGGGGTGCTTCCGTACGAGCAGTACTTC. Protein: CASSRRAPGVLPYEQYF.

This chain joins TRBV5-1 and TRBJ1-3; D is ambiguous. Germline-derived CDR1 and CDR2 are SGHRS and YFSETQ. The CDR3 is 14 amino acids. With 5 bases removed from V and 3 bases from J, the gap between germline ends came to 12 bases. In DNA, the CDR3 is TGCGCCAGCAGTTTTGACTTTATTGGAAACACCATATATTTT. It specifies CASSFDFIGNTIYF.

This rearrangement joins TRBV7-2 to TRBJ2-3; TRBD2 aligns across 13 bases. Germline V gives CDR1 SGHTA, CDR2 FQGNSA. This CDR3 has 16 residues. V dropped 1 base and J dropped 4; count of bases not matched to a gene: 2. DNA of the CDR3: TGTGCCAGCAGCTTAGGACTAGCGGGGGGCCCAGATACGCAGTATTTT. Encoded protein: CASSLGLAGGPDTQYF.

This clone was detected a few times. This chain uses TRBV28 with TRBJ2-7; tentative D call: TRBD2 (6 bases). The germline V gene has CDR1 MDHEN and CDR2 SYDVKM. V shed 5 bases and J shed 3 bases, with 17 bases lying between them. CDR3 length: 15 amino acids. In nucleotides, the CDR3 is TGTGCCAGCAGTACCGCGGGGTACAGCGGCTACGAGCAGTACTTC. It yields the protein CASSTAGYSGYEQYF.

The V gene is TRBV13, the J gene TRBJ2-3, with D possibly being TRBD1 (5 bases). CDR1 is PRHDT and CDR2 is FYEKMQ in the germline V gene (reference sequence). The CDR3 contains 16 residues. V lost 7 bases and J 1 base, leaving 18 bases between the germline ends. CDR3 amino acids: CASTSRGQRGTDTQYF. The CDR3 DNA reads TGTGCCAGCACCTCTAGGGGCCAAAGGGGCACAGATACGCAGTATTTT.

This clone was found a few times. The gene calls are TRBV11-2 and TRBJ1-2; tentative D call: TRBD1 (5 bases). Trimming cost V 5 bases and J 3 bases, with 19 bases left between them. Germline CDR1 reads SGHAT; CDR2 reads FQNNGV. This CDR3 is built from 16 residues. The CDR3 protein is CASSEGYGAGDYGYTF. The CDR3 bases are TGTGCCAGCAGCGAAGGATATGGAGCGGGGGACTATGGCTACACCTTC.